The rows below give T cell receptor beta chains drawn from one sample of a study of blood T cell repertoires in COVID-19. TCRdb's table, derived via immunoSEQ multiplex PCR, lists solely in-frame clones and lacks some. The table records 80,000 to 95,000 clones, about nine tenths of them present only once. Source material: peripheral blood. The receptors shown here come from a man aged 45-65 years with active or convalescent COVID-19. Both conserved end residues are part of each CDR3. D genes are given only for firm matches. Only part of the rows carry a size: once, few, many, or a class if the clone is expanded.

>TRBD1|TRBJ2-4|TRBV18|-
TGTGCCAGCTCACCACCGGGACAGGGGGCTTCGGGCAAAAACATTCAGTACTTC
CASSPPGQGASGKNIQYF
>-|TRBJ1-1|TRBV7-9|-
TGTGCCAGCAGCATCCAGAACACTGAAGCTTTCTTT
CASSIQNTEAFF
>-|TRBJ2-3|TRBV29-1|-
TGCAGCTTGTCCCCTAGCGAAGATACGCAGTATTTT
CSLSPSEDTQYF
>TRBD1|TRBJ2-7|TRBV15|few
TGTGCCACCAGCAGAGGGACAGGGGTTGACGAGCAGTACTTC
CATSRGTGVDEQYF
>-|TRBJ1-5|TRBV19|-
TGTGCCAGTAGTATTGGGCGGGCTGGTCGCAATCAGCCCCAGCATTTT
CASSIGRAGRNQPQHF
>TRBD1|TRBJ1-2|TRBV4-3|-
TGCGCCAGCAGCCAGGAGGGGACAGGGCTAGACTATGGCTACACCTTC
CASSQEGTGLDYGYTF
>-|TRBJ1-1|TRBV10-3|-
TGTGCCATCAGATTGGAGAGAACTTCTGAAGCTTTCTTT
CAIRLERTSEAFF
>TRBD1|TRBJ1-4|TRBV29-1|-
TGCAGCGTTACCGGGACAGCTAATGAAAAACTGTTTTTT
CSVTGTANEKLFF
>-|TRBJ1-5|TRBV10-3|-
TGTGCCACCACGGGAGAAGTTAGCAATCAGCCCCAGCATTTT
CATTGEVSNQPQHF
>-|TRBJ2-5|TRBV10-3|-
TGTGCCATCAGTGAGTCGACTGGGCAGGGTGCACAAGAGACCCAGTACTTC
CAISESTGQGAQETQYF
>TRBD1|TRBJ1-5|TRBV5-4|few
TGTGCCAGCAGCCCAGGGACAGGGTGGGATCAGCCCCAGCATTTT
CASSPGTGWDQPQHF
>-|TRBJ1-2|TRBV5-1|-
TGCGCCAGCAGCGTCGTCGTCGGGGGGAAAGGTGGCTACACCTTC
CASSVVVGGKGGYTF
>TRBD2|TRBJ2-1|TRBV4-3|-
TGCGCCAGCAGCCCCCGGACTAGCGGGGGTGAGCAGTTCTTC
CASSPRTSGGEQFF
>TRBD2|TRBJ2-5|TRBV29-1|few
TGCAGCGTTGCATCTAGCGGCGGGGTCCAGGAGACCCAGTACTTC
CSVASSGGVQETQYF
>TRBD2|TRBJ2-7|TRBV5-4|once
TGTGCCAGCAGCACGGGGACTAGCGGGAGCTACGAGCAGTACTTC
CASSTGTSGSYEQYF
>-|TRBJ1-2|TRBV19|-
TGTGCCAGTAGTATAGGGGAGCTTTCTAACTATGGCTACACCTTC
CASSIGELSNYGYTF
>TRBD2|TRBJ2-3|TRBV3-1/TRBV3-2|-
TGTGCCAGCAGCCAATATTTAGCGGGAGTAGATACGCAGTATTTT
CASSQYLAGVDTQYF
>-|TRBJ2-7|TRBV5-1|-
TGCGCCAGCAGCTTACGGGGGTCCCACGAGCAGTACTTC
CASSLRGSHEQYF
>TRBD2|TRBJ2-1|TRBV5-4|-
TGTGCCAGCAGCTCAGCGGGAGTGACTAGGAATGAGCAGTTCTTC
CASSSAGVTRNEQFF
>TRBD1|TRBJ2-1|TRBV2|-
TGTGCCAGCTCGACAGGGGGTTCCAATGAGCAGTTCTTC
CASSTGGSNEQFF
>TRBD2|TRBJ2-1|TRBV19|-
TGTGCCAGTAATGCCGGGAGGAGCTCCTACAATGAGCAGTTCTTC
CASNAGRSSYNEQFF
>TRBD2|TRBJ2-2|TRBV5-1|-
TGCGCCAGCAGATCAAGCGGGGAGGCCTCCGGGGAGCTGTTTTTT
CASRSSGEASGELFF
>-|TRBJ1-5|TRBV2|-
TGTGCCAGCAGTTTAAGGGGTGTCAGCCGACAGCCCCAGCATTTT
CASSLRGVSRQPQHF
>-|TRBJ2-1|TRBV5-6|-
TGTGCCAGCAGCTTGGGAGCGGGAAGAGGGGGTGAGCAGTTCTTC
CASSLGAGRGGEQFF
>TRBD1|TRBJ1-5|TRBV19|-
TGTGCCAGTAGTATTCTGGCAGGGGGCCAGCCCCAGCATTTT
CASSILAGGQPQHF
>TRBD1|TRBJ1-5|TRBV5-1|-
TGCGCCAGCAGCACCAATACAGGGGGGATTGGGGAGCCCCAGCATTTT
CASSTNTGGIGEPQHF
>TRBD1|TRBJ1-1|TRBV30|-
TGTGCCTCCCGGACAGGGGGGAACACTGAAGCTTTCTTT
CASRTGGNTEAFF
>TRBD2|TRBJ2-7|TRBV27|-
TGTGCCAGCAGTAGAGAGGGGACTAGCGGGAGTAACGAGCAGTACTTC
CASSREGTSGSNEQYF
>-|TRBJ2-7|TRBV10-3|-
TGTGCCATCAGGGGGGGGCAGGGAGGTCTCGAAGAGCAGTACTTC
CAIRGGQGGLEEQYF
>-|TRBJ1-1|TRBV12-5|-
TGTGCTAGTGGTTTGTCCCATGGGGGGGCTCCCGACACTGAAGCTTTCTTT
CASGLSHGGAPDTEAFF
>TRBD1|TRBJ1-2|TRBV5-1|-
TGCGCCAGCAGCTTGGTGGGACAGGGGGTTTATGGCTACACCTTC
CASSLVGQGVYGYTF
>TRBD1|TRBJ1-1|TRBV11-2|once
TGTGCCAGCAGCCCGGGACAGGTAAAAGCTTTCTTT
CASSPGQVKAFF
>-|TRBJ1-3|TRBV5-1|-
TGCGCCAGCAGCCCCTTCTCCGCGGGGATCTCTGGAAACACCATATATTTT
CASSPFSAGISGNTIYF
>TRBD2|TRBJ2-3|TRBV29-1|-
TGCAGCGCCGCTCTCCCTAGCGGCCTTTTTGATACGCAGTATTTT
CSAALPSGLFDTQYF
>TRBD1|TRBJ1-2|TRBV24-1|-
TGTGCCACCAGAGAACAGGGGGCAGAAGGCGGCTACACCTTC
CATREQGAEGGYTF
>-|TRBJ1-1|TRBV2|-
TGTGCCAGCAGCGGGACTTCGAACACTGAAGCTTTCTTT
CASSGTSNTEAFF
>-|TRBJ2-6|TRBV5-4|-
TGTGCCAGCAGCGCGGGACAGACGGCCTATGGGGCCAACGTCCTGACTTTC
CASSAGQTAYGANVLTF
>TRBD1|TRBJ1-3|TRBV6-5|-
TGTGCCAGCCGGGACAGCTCTGGAAACACCATATATTTT
CASRDSSGNTIYF
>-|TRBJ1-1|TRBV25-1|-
TGTGCCAGCAGTGAAGGGGGCGGGAACACTGAAGCTTTCTTT
CASSEGGGNTEAFF
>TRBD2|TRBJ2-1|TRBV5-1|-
TGCGCCAGCAGAGATATGCGGGAGGGCCAGCAGTTCTTC
CASRDMREGQQFF
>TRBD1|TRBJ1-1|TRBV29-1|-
TGCAGCGTTGAGACAGGGATGAACACTGAAGCTTTCTTT
CSVETGMNTEAFF
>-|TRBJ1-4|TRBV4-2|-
TGTGCCAGCAGCCAGCTCAGGGGAACTAATGAAAAACTGTTTTTT
CASSQLRGTNEKLFF